These T cell receptor beta chains were read from a single sample in a study of CD8+ T cells in alopecia areata. Profiled with immunoSEQ multiplex PCR; TCRdb holds only in-frame clones, not every one. The sample contains 150,000 or so clones, over 80% of which appear only once. Material: CD8+ T cells sorted from blood, obtained at week 0. The source is a human donor with alopecia areata. Each CDR3 is given with its conserved first and last residue. Each record gives: D gene, CDR3 length, J gene, clone size, V gene, CDR3 DNA, CDR3 protein. D genes are given only for firm matches. Clone size is given for some rows only: seen once, a few or many times, or a class if the clone is expanded.

>TRBD1|12|TRBJ2-5|NA|TRBV29-1
TGCAGCGTACAGGGGGCTGGGGAGACCCAGTACTTC
CSVQGAGETQYF
>NA|14|TRBJ2-5|NA|TRBV21-1
TGTGCCAGCAGAAAATCAGGGGGTAAAGAGACCCAGTACTTC
CASRKSGGKETQYF
>NA|13|TRBJ2-4|NA|TRBV7-3
TGTGCCAGCAGCTTAACCACTTGGGGGCCTCAGTACTTC
CASSLTTWGPQYF
>TRBD1|14|TRBJ2-7|NA|TRBV11-2
TGTGCCAGCAGCTCCGGACAGGGATTAGGCGAGCAGTACTTC
CASSSGQGLGEQYF
>NA|13|TRBJ1-4|NA|TRBV6-5
TGTGCCAGCAGTTACTCAGGGAATGAAAAACTGTTTTTT
CASSYSGNEKLFF
>NA|15|TRBJ1-5|NA|TRBV19
TGTGCCAGTAGTATAGCCGGACTCCGCAATCTGCCCCAGCATTTT
CASSIAGLRNLPQHF
>NA|13|TRBJ1-1|NA|TRBV4-1
TGCGCCAGCAGGCGGGACACCGACACTGAAGCTTTCTTT
CASRRDTDTEAFF
>TRBD2|15|TRBJ2-3|NA|TRBV7-8
TGTGCCAGCAGCCTTAGCGGGGGGGCCGGAGATACGCAGTATTTT
CASSLSGGAGDTQYF
>NA|14|TRBJ2-1|NA|TRBV30
TGTGCCTGGAGCTCCGCTAGCTCCTACAATGAGCAGTTCTTC
CAWSSASSYNEQFF
>NA|14|TRBJ1-2|NA|TRBV5-1
TGCGCCAGCAGCTTGGGCCGCTATAACTATGGCTACACCTTC
CASSLGRYNYGYTF
>NA|13|TRBJ2-5|NA|TRBV27
TGTGCCAGCAGAGTCACCGACCAAGAGACCCAGTACTTC
CASRVTDQETQYF
>TRBD2|19|TRBJ2-3|few|TRBV7-2
TGTGCCAGCAGACTATTCGGTAAACCGGGACTAGCGGGCACAGATACGCAGTATTTT
CASRLFGKPGLAGTDTQYF
>TRBD2|17|TRBJ2-1|NA|TRBV7-3
TGTGCCAGCAGCTTTAAGCGTGCCGGGACTAGAAGGAGTGAGCAGTTCTTC
CASSFKRAGTRRSEQFF
>TRBD2|14|TRBJ2-7|NA|TRBV11-2
TGTGCCAGCAGTTTCGCGGGACTAGCCGACGAGCAGTACTTC
CASSFAGLADEQYF
>NA|14|TRBJ1-3|NA|TRBV25-1
TGTGCCAGCAGTGAATGGACAGCTGGAAACACCATATATTTT
CASSEWTAGNTIYF
>NA|15|TRBJ1-1|once|TRBV6-5
TGTGCCAGCAGTTATGACAGCCCCCTGAACACTGAAGCTTTCTTT
CASSYDSPLNTEAFF
>NA|12|TRBJ2-1|NA|TRBV2
TGTGCCGGCTCGGGCTCCTACAATGAGCAGTTCTTC
CAGSGSYNEQFF
>NA|13|TRBJ1-1|NA|TRBV5-4
TGTGCCAGCAGCTTTCAAGGAGTCGCTGAAGCTTTCTTT
CASSFQGVAEAFF
>NA|13|TRBJ2-5|NA|TRBV7-3
TGTGCCAGCAGCTTCGTGGGTGGTCAGACCCAGTACTTC
CASSFVGGQTQYF
>NA|15|TRBJ2-3|NA|TRBV4-1
TGCGCCAGCAGCCAAGAGTTGCAAAGCACAGATACGCAGTATTTT
CASSQELQSTDTQYF
>NA|17|TRBJ2-6|once|TRBV11-3
TGTGCCAGCAGCCTAGGACAGTTACACTCTGGGGCCAACGTCCTGACTTTC
CASSLGQLHSGANVLTF
>NA|13|TRBJ1-1|NA|TRBV29-1
TGCAGCGTTGAAGACAACATGAACACTGAAGCTTTCTTT
CSVEDNMNTEAFF
>NA|16|TRBJ2-7|NA|TRBV9
TGTGCCAGCAGCGTAGGAGGCCAGGGGGGCCCCTACGAGCAGTACTTC
CASSVGGQGGPYEQYF